This T cell receptor beta chain appears in the sequencing data of a study of control samples from healthy donors and cancer patients. Concerning this clone itself: The sample contains more than one DNA sequence encoding this CDR3.

Generated by immunoSEQ multiplex PCR, the TCRdb table keeps only in-frame clones and is missing some. The sample includes approximately 230,000 clones, 82% of them seen just once. This CDR3 spans 11 amino acids. The V end was cut by 1 base, the J end by 8 bases, with 2 bases between. Germline CDR1 and CDR2: SNHLY and FYNNEI. Sequencing was carried out using PBMCs. The origin of this receptor is a woman aged 55-70 years with lung cancer. The rearrangement uses TRBV2 and TRBJ1-4; no clear D gene. In nucleotides, the CDR3 is TGTGCCAGCAGTGAAGGGGAAAAACTGTTTTTT. Translating it yields CASSEGEKLFF.